The 20 T cell receptor beta chains below come from one sample, sequenced in a study of blood T cell repertoires in COVID-19. TCRdb's copy holds only in-frame clones and misses some; the assay was immunoSEQ multiplex PCR. This table holds about 670,000 clones, 85% to 90% found once. The sequenced material came from peripheral blood. The receptors were sampled from a woman between 18 and 29 years old with acute or convalescent COVID-19.

This clone was seen just once. The gene calls are TRBV7-9 and TRBJ2-7; tentatively, D is TRBD1 (5 bases). Germline CDR1 is SEHNR and CDR2 is FQNEAQ (reference sequence). The CDR3 has 18 residues. Trimming took 0 bases from V and 5 from J, leaving 23 bases between them. Here the CDR3 reads CASSLAGQGWLRIDEQYF. CDR3 DNA: TGTGCCAGCAGCTTAGCGGGCCAGGGTTGGTTAAGAATCGACGAGCAGTACTTC. Supplemented by reference TRBV7-9 and TRBJ2-7, the full variable domain reads DTGVSQNPRHKITKRGQNVTFRCDPISEHNRLYWYRQTLGQGPEFLTYFQNEAQLEKSRLLSDRFSAERPKGSFSTLEIQRTEQGDSAMYLCASSLAGQGWLRIDEQYFGPGTRLTVT.

The rearrangement links TRBV27 to TRBJ2-2, with TRBD2 matching 7 bases. Trimming took 8 bases from V and 6 from J; bases not matched to a gene: 6. This CDR3 region has 13 residues. CDR1 and CDR2 from the germline V gene are MNHEY and SMNVEV (reference sequence). In DNA form, the CDR3 reads TGTGCCAGCCGCCCTGGGGGGGCCGGGGAGCTGTTTTTT. This gives the protein CASRPGGAGELFF.

The chain uses TRBV11-2 and TRBJ2-1, with a possible D match to TRBD2 (5 bases). Germline V gene sequence: CDR1 SGHAT, CDR2 FQNNGV. This CDR3 contains 16 residues. V was cut by 5 bases and J by 0 bases, with 14 bases left in between. CDR3 DNA: TGTGCCAGCAGCCACACGACTGGGAGCTCCTACAATGAGCAGTTCTTC. Translation: CASSHTTGSSYNEQFF.

V and J are TRBV11-3 and TRBJ1-5; no clear D gene. Trimming left V 7 bases short and J 1 base short, with 20 bases between. Germline CDR1 SGHNT, CDR2 YENEEA. The length of the CDR3 is 17 residues. CDR3 bases: TGTGCCAGCACGGAAGGTGCGCGTTGGCGGAGCAATCAGCCCCAGCATTTT. Protein sequence: CASTEGARWRSNQPQHF. The full variable domain, with the rest looked up from reference TRBV11-3 and TRBJ1-5, is EAGVVQSPRYKIIEKKQPVAFWCNPISGHNTLYWYLQNLGQGPELLIRYENEEAVDDSQLPKDRFSAERLKGVDSTLKIQPAELGDSAVYLCASTEGARWRSNQPQHFGDGTRLSIL.

The rearrangement links TRBV3-1 (or the pseudogene TRBV3-2) to TRBJ1-2, with 8 bases that match TRBD1. From germline, CDR1 is LGHDT and CDR2 YNNKEL (reference sequence). V gave up 3 bases and J gave up 2 bases; unmatched junction bases: 8. The CDR3 is 16 residues long. This CDR3 is CASSHAAGGANYGYTF. CDR3 DNA: TGTGCCAGCAGCCACGCTGCAGGGGGCGCCAACTATGGCTACACCTTC.

V usage is TRBV15 and J usage is TRBJ2-7; 11 bases agree with TRBD2. CDR1 and CDR2 (germline): LNHNV, YYDKDF (reference sequence). Germline trimming cut 1 base from V and 5 bases from J; bases unmatched to any gene: 7. The length of the CDR3 is 16 residues. Here the CDR3 reads CATSRASSGGANEQYF. DNA of the CDR3: TGTGCCACCAGCAGAGCTAGTAGCGGGGGGGCCAACGAGCAGTACTTC.

The rearrangement links TRBV3-1 (or the pseudogene TRBV3-2) to TRBJ2-1, with 14 bases identical to TRBD2. Losses at the gene ends were 1 base for V and 3 bases for J; bases not matched to a gene: 14. In germline, CDR1 is LGHDT, CDR2 YNNKEL (reference sequence). The CDR3 runs to 21 residues. CDR3 DNA: TGTGCCAGCAGCCAAGCTACGCTGACTAGCGGGGGGGAGTTTGGCTACAATGAGCAGTTCTTC. Encoded protein: CASSQATLTSGGEFGYNEQFF.

The V gene is TRBV23-1, the J gene TRBJ1-3; D not certain. TRBV23-1 is recorded as an ORF, its role being uncertain. Deletions cut 11 bases from V and 3 bases from J, with 20 bases between. This CDR3 spans 15 amino acids. The CDR3 reads CALGGGFGGGNTIYF. The CDR3 bases are TGCGCCCTAGGAGGCGGGTTTGGTGGTGGAAACACCATATATTTT.

The chain links TRBV5-1 to TRBJ2-7; D perhaps matches TRBD1 (5 bases). The CDR3 is 14 amino acids. Germline lookup yields CDR1 SGHRS and CDR2 YFSETQ. Trimming shortened V by 3 bases and J by 0 bases, and 10 bases separated the two germline ends. In nucleotides, the CDR3 is TGCGCCAGCAGCTGGGGCAGGGTCTCCTACGAGCAGTACTTC. As protein: CASSWGRVSYEQYF.

This chain uses TRBV10-3 with TRBJ2-7, with D possibly TRBD1 on 6 matching bases. Germline loops: CDR1 ENHRY, CDR2 SYGVKD. The ends were cut back, 4 bases at V and 2 bases at J, with 15 bases in the middle. The CDR3 runs 15 residues. The CDR3 loop reads CAISVVGTLTYEQYF. CDR3 nucleotide sequence: TGTGCCATCAGTGTAGTGGGGACACTAACCTACGAGCAGTACTTC.

This clone was counted between two and nine times. The chain recombines TRBV30 with TRBJ1-2; 7 nucleotides match TRBD1. This CDR3 is 12 amino acids long. Germline V gene lookup returns CDR1 GTSNPN and CDR2 SVGIG (reference sequence). The ends lost 7 bases at V and 4 bases at J; junction bases unmatched: 6. The CDR3 here is CASRGDSYGYTF. CDR3 nucleotides: TGTGCCTCCCGCGGGGACAGCTATGGCTACACCTTC.

V and J are TRBV5-8 and TRBJ1-1; 8 nucleotides agree with TRBD1. The CDR3 contains 18 residues. Germline assignment: CDR1 SGHTS and CDR2 YDEGEE. Unmatched junction bases numbered 13, after V lost 2 bases and J lost 1 base. This chain's CDR3 is CASSFVSFLGQGNTEAFF. CDR3 bases: TGTGCCAGCAGCTTCGTGTCTTTCCTCGGACAGGGGAACACTGAAGCTTTCTTT.

The chain has TRBV3-1 (or the pseudogene TRBV3-2) and TRBJ1-4; D is unclear. Between the trimmed V and J ends, which lost 4 bases and 13 bases, there was a span of 13 bases. CDR1 and CDR2 from the germline V gene are LGHDT and YNNKEL (reference sequence). The CDR3 runs to 12 residues. The CDR3 DNA sequence: TGTGCCAGCAGCCGAACCCCAAGTAGACTGTTTTTT. It codes for CASSRTPSRLFF.

The chain combines TRBV5-6 with TRBJ2-7; D remains ambiguous. This CDR3 region has 12 residues. Trimming took 4 bases from V and 11 from J, leaving 16 bases between them. Germline loops: CDR1 SGHDT, CDR2 YYEEEE. CDR3 region: CASSPGALSEYF. CDR3 bases: TGTGCCAGCAGCCCGGGTGCATTAAGTGAGTACTTC.

This chain connects TRBV10-3 to TRBJ1-2; 7 nucleotides align to TRBD1. The CDR3 is 15 residues long. V trimming: 6 bases; J trimming: 4 bases; junction bases outside the gene matches: 11. The germline V gene encodes CDR1 ENHRY and CDR2 SYGVKD. The CDR3 spells CAISPRDSRSYGYTF. The CDR3 region has the DNA TGTGCCATCAGCCCCCGGGACAGCCGCTCCTATGGCTACACCTTC.

The chain is built from TRBV6-6 and TRBJ1-2; 12 nucleotides align to TRBD1. V lost 5 bases and J lost 10; bases outside the gene matches: 8. Germline assignment: CDR1 MNHNY and CDR2 SVGAGI (reference sequence). CDR3 length: 14 amino acids. The CDR3 bases are TGTGCCAGCAGTAACCGGGACAGGGGGCCAAACTACACCTTC. As protein: CASSNRDRGPNYTF.

CDR3 in DNA: TGTGCTAGTCGGGGATCCGGGGAGCTGTTTTTT. It translates to CASRGSGELFF. The chain has TRBV12-5 and TRBJ2-2, with D perhaps matching TRBD2 (5 bases). V lost 8 bases, J lost 6 bases, and 7 bases lay in between. CDR1 LGHNT and CDR2 FRNRAP come from the germline V gene. CDR3 length: 11 residues.

As for this clone: Distinct nucleotide sequences in the sample also encode this CDR3. The rearrangement uses TRBV13 and TRBJ1-3; a weak D match, TRBD1 (5 bases). Germline loops: CDR1 PRHDT, CDR2 FYEKMQ (reference sequence). This CDR3 region has 15 residues. Trimming left V 0 bases short and J 2 bases short, with 8 bases between. The CDR3 coding sequence is TGTGCCAGCAGCTTAGGACGGGGGGCTGGAAACACCATATATTTT. Its translation is CASSLGRGAGNTIYF. Complete variable domain (other parts from reference TRBV13 and TRBJ1-3): AAGVIQSPRHLIKEKRETATLKCYPIPRHDTVYWYQQGPGQDPQFLISFYEKMQSDKGSIPDRFSAQQFSDYHSELNMSSLELGDSALYFCASSLGRGAGNTIYFGEGSWLTVV.

This clone was found once. The J gene is TRBJ1-2, the V gene TRBV28, with 8 bases matching TRBD1. CDR1 MDHEN and CDR2 SYDVKM come from the germline V gene. There are 14 residues in the CDR3. V lost 3 bases, J lost 8 bases, and 8 bases stayed unmatched. The CDR3 sequence: CASSFRGRGQGYTF. The CDR3 coding sequence is TGTGCCAGCAGTTTTAGAGGCAGGGGGCAAGGCTACACCTTC.

In DNA form, the CDR3 reads TGTGCCAGCAGTTACTCTACCGGGACAGGGGTTGAAAAACTGTTTTTT. Translated: CASSYSTGTGVEKLFF. The J gene is TRBJ1-4, the V gene TRBV6-6; 10 bases match TRBD1. The CDR3 covers 16 residues. V trimming: 0 bases; J trimming: 7 bases; junction bases outside the gene matches: 5. Germline-derived CDR1 and CDR2 are MNHNY and SVGAGI (reference sequence).